Each of the 10 T cell receptor beta chains below was sequenced from the same sample in a study of blood T cells in healthy people across ages. A second PCR of 7 to 11 cycles used a sample-barcoded 5' primer and a J-beta primer mix. TCRdb analysed the 5' RACE reads with MiXCR anew, one entry per CDR3 protein. The sample records about 580,000 distinct CDR3 sequences, 40% to 50% being singletons. Sequenced material: blood. The receptors were sampled from an elderly man in good health.

V and J are TRBV7-9 and TRBJ1-6; a possible D gene is TRBD1 (6 bases). Germline values: CDR1 SEHNR, CDR2 FQNEAQ (reference sequence). Trimming pared 3 bases from V and 10 bases from J, leaving 13 bases between. CDR3 length: 14 residues. In nucleotides, the CDR3 is TGTGCCAGCAGCTTCACAGGGAGGGGATCACCCCTCCACTTT. Protein sequence: CASSFTGRGSPLHF.

This clonotype has a count of ten or more. This chain connects TRBV6-5 to TRBJ2-5, with 7 positions matching TRBD1. CDR1 is MNHEY and CDR2 is SVGAGI in the germline V gene. The CDR3 loop spans 13 amino acids. The V segment lost 6 bases and the J segment 5 bases; nucleotides outside the gene matches: 6. The CDR3 spells CASRPTGVETQYF. The CDR3 region has the DNA TGTGCCAGCAGGCCCACAGGGGTGGAGACCCAGTACTTC.

The V and J genes are TRBV27 and TRBJ1-2; D is uncertain. This CDR3 contains 14 residues. Per the germline V gene, CDR1 is MNHEY and CDR2 is SMNVEV (reference sequence). V lost 5 bases and J lost 3, with 13 bases in between. DNA of the CDR3: TGTGCCAGCAGTCGCGATCGGGGTGACTATGGCTACACCTTC. The encoded protein is CASSRDRGDYGYTF.

CDR3 sequence: CASSRGTGNGYTF. In DNA form, the CDR3 reads TGTGCCAGCAGTAGGGGAACAGGGAATGGCTACACCTTC. The gene calls are TRBV12-3 or TRBV12-4 and TRBJ1-2; TRBD1 might be the D (6 bases). Deletions cut 5 bases from V and 6 bases from J, with 13 bases between. The CDR3 is made up of 13 amino acids.

V is TRBV20-1 and J is TRBJ1-5; 8 bases agree with TRBD1. This CDR3 contains 13 residues. The germline CDR1 and CDR2 sequences are DFQATT and SNEGSKA (reference sequence). The CDR3, as DNA: TGCAGCGCCAGGGGGCCAAGCAATCAGCCCCAGCATTTT. Its translation: CSARGPSNQPQHF.

This rearrangement joins TRBV18 to TRBJ1-1; D is perhaps TRBD1 (5 bases). Trimming pared 0 bases from V and 5 bases from J, leaving 16 bases between. This CDR3 spans 16 amino acids. CDR1 KGHSH and CDR2 LQKENI come from the germline V gene. DNA for the CDR3: TGTGCCAGCTCACCACCACGAGGACAACCCATGACTGAAGCTTTCTTT. Translating it yields CASSPPRGQPMTEAFF.

This clonotype was detected a few times. The J gene is TRBJ2-3, the V gene TRBV2, with 8 bases that match TRBD2. Germline V CDR1 and CDR2: SNHLY, FYNNEI. The V gene end was trimmed by 8 bases and the J gene end by 6 bases; junction bases not matched to a gene: 10. This CDR3 has 14 residues. The CDR3 protein is CASELAALRDTQYF. CDR3 bases: TGTGCCAGCGAACTAGCGGCCCTTCGGGATACGCAGTATTTT. The full variable domain, its missing parts supplied by reference TRBV2 and TRBJ2-3, is EPEVTQTPSHQVTQMGQEVILRCVPISNHLYFYWYRQILGQKVEFLVSFYNNEISEKSEIFDDQFSVERPDGSNFTLKIRSTKLEDSAMYFCASELAALRDTQYFGPGTRLTVL.

This chain connects TRBV24-1 to TRBJ2-5; 9 bases are shared with TRBD1. In germline, CDR1 is KGHDR, CDR2 SFDVKD. The CDR3 length is 14 residues. Trimming removed 8 bases from V and 5 bases from J; junction bases left unmatched: 8. Here the CDR3 reads CATKTHRGRETQYF. As DNA, the CDR3 is TGTGCCACCAAGACCCACAGGGGGCGTGAGACCCAGTACTTC.

In this sample, this clonotype turned up a few times. The chain links TRBV27 to TRBJ1-5; no clear D. Per germline, CDR1 MNHEY and CDR2 SMNVEV (reference sequence). There are 16 residues in the CDR3. Trimming took 2 bases from V and 2 from J, leaving 13 bases between them. CDR3 bases: TGTGCCAGCAGTTTAGAGGCGGGTTTTCGCAATCAGCCCCAGCATTTT. The encoded protein is CASSLEAGFRNQPQHF.

The rearrangement uses TRBV29-1 and TRBJ1-2; 7 positions agree with TRBD1. The CDR3 has 14 amino acids. CDR1 is SQVTM, CDR2 ANQGSEA, per germline. Unmatched junction bases numbered 13, after V lost 7 bases and J lost 5 bases. DNA of the CDR3: TGCAGCGCCCCGAAGGGGGCTTTAGGATATGGCTACACCTTC. Protein: CSAPKGALGYGYTF.